A selection of T cell receptor beta chains follows, all from one sample in a study of T cell changes during pregnancy in multiple sclerosis. The protocol was immunoSEQ multiplex PCR, while the TCRdb copy is restricted to in-frame clones and leaves out a portion. The profile shows about 98,000 clones, around 92% of them singletons. The starting material was peripheral blood, obtained after pregnancy. Every receptor here comes from a female donor in good health, enrolled as a control in a pregnancy study. Both conserved end residues are part of each CDR3. A D gene is named only where the DNA matches it firmly. Expanded clones are given a class, and other clones once, few, many or no size at all.

v_gene	abundance	d_gene	j_gene	CDR3aa	CDR3nt
TRBV11-2	.	.	TRBJ1-3	CASSPIMAPQNTIYF	TGTGCCAGCAGCCCAATTATGGCACCTCAAAACACCATATATTTT
TRBV5-4	.	.	TRBJ2-4	CASSPSQGAKNIQYF	TGTGCCAGCAGCCCGTCGCAGGGAGCCAAAAACATTCAGTACTTC
TRBV6-6	.	TRBD1	TRBJ1-1	CASSSPGTGNTEAFF	TGTGCCAGCAGTTCCCCCGGGACAGGCAACACTGAAGCTTTCTTT
TRBV6-4	.	TRBD2	TRBJ2-2	CASSPRQTSGNTGELFF	TGTGCCAGCAGTCCGCGACAAACTAGCGGAAACACCGGGGAGCTGTTTTTT
TRBV4-1	.	.	TRBJ2-1	CASSQVEGWGEQFF	TGCGCCAGCAGCCAAGTGGAGGGTTGGGGTGAGCAGTTCTTC
TRBV6-1	.	.	TRBJ1-2	CASSVSLAAANYGYTF	TGTGCCAGCAGTGTCTCCTTGGCGGCAGCTAACTATGGCTACACCTTC
TRBV29-1	.	TRBD1	TRBJ2-2	CSVSDRAATNTGELFF	TGCAGCGTTTCGGACAGGGCTGCTACGAACACCGGGGAGCTGTTTTTT
TRBV7-8	.	.	TRBJ1-5	CASSPRRGSDQPQHF	TGTGCCAGCAGCCCCCGTCGGGGGTCGGATCAGCCCCAGCATTTT
TRBV6-6	.	.	TRBJ1-1	CAISLGFGTEAFF	TGTGCCATTAGCCTCGGGTTCGGGACTGAAGCTTTCTTT
TRBV6-5	.	TRBD1	TRBJ1-2	CASSVGQGNGYTF	TGTGCCAGCAGTGTGGGACAGGGGAATGGCTACACCTTC
TRBV7-9	.	.	TRBJ2-7	CASSLSRRDYEQYF	TGTGCCAGCAGCCTAAGCCGACGGGACTACGAGCAGTACTTC
TRBV4-1	.	TRBD2	TRBJ2-7	CASSPPGLAGDYEQYF	TGCGCCAGCAGCCCGCCGGGACTAGCGGGAGACTACGAGCAGTACTTC
TRBV28	.	.	TRBJ1-2	CASSSPGGAGAYGYTF	TGTGCCAGCAGTTCCCCGGGAGGGGCAGGGGCCTATGGCTACACCTTC
TRBV19	.	TRBD1	TRBJ1-2	CASSIEITGDYGYTF	TGTGCCAGTAGTATAGAAATAACAGGGGACTATGGCTACACCTTC
TRBV6-4	few	.	TRBJ1-2	CASSETGNYGYTF	TGTGCCAGCAGTGAAACAGGGAACTATGGCTACACCTTC
TRBV19	once	TRBD1	TRBJ1-5	CASSIRTGGNQPQHF	TGTGCCAGTAGTATAAGGACAGGGGGCAACCAGCCCCAGCATTTT
TRBV29-1	.	TRBD2	TRBJ2-7	CSALAGEYEQYF	TGCAGTGCCCTAGCGGGAGAGTACGAGCAGTACTTC
TRBV6-1	.	TRBD2	TRBJ2-1	CASRERSGTWEQFF	TGTGCCAGCAGGGAAAGGAGCGGGACCTGGGAGCAGTTCTTC
TRBV5-5	.	TRBD1	TRBJ2-1	CASSLLRGSYNEQFF	TGTGCCAGCAGCTTGCTCAGGGGGTCCTACAATGAGCAGTTCTTC
TRBV4-1	.	.	TRBJ2-5	CASSQPGSETQYF	TGCGCCAGCAGCCAACCGGGGAGTGAGACCCAGTACTTC
TRBV9	.	.	TRBJ2-7	CASSVDLESSYEQYF	TGTGCCAGCAGCGTAGACCTAGAAAGCTCCTACGAGCAGTACTTC
TRBV28	.	TRBD1	TRBJ2-7	CASSSRQGYDEQYF	TGTGCCAGCAGTTCTAGACAGGGTTATGACGAGCAGTACTTC
TRBV28	once	TRBD1	TRBJ2-7	CASSDLTGGTYEQYF	TGTGCCAGCAGCGACCTCACAGGGGGCACCTACGAGCAGTACTTC
TRBV7-6	few	.	TRBJ1-3	CASSLFTGRSGNTIYF	TGTGCCAGCAGCTTATTTACAGGGCGGTCAGGAAACACCATATATTTT
TRBV2	.	.	TRBJ2-7	CASDEPFRYEQYF	TGTGCCAGCGATGAGCCCTTCCGCTACGAGCAGTACTTC
TRBV7-6	medium-sized	TRBD1	TRBJ1-2	CASSLTNRGVYGYTF	TGTGCCAGCAGCTTAACGAACAGGGGGGTCTATGGCTACACCTTC
TRBV19	.	.	TRBJ2-7	CASSRTVETAQYF	TGTGCCAGTAGTAGGACAGTGGAAACGGCGCAGTACTTC
TRBV10-3	once	.	TRBJ2-1	CAITSVGSSYNEQFF	TGTGCCATCACCTCGGTCGGGAGCTCCTACAATGAGCAGTTCTTC
TRBV6-1	once	.	TRBJ1-5	CASSEAMYRREAQPQHF	TGTGCCAGCAGTGAAGCGATGTACAGGAGGGAAGCTCAGCCCCAGCATTTT
TRBV5-5	.	.	TRBJ2-2	CASSFTGLGELFF	TGTGCCAGCAGCTTTACAGGTCTCGGGGAGCTGTTTTTT
TRBV6-4	.	.	TRBJ2-1	CASSTGGGGSRENEQFF	TGTGCCAGCAGTACGGGGGGCGGGGGTTCGAGGGAAAATGAGCAGTTCTTC
TRBV7-9	.	.	TRBJ2-3	CASSILQGRDTQYF	TGTGCCAGCAGTATACTACAGGGTAGGGATACGCAGTATTTT
TRBV5-6	.	TRBD1	TRBJ1-1	CASSLDVGQGLFTEAFF	TGTGCCAGCAGCTTGGACGTGGGACAGGGGTTGTTCACTGAAGCTTTCTTT
TRBV7-6	.	.	TRBJ1-5	CASSADEGQPQHF	TGTGCCAGCAGCGCCGATGAGGGACAGCCCCAGCATTTT
TRBV15	once	.	TRBJ1-2	CATSITGLNYGYTF	TGTGCCACCAGCATAACAGGCCTTAACTATGGCTACACCTTC